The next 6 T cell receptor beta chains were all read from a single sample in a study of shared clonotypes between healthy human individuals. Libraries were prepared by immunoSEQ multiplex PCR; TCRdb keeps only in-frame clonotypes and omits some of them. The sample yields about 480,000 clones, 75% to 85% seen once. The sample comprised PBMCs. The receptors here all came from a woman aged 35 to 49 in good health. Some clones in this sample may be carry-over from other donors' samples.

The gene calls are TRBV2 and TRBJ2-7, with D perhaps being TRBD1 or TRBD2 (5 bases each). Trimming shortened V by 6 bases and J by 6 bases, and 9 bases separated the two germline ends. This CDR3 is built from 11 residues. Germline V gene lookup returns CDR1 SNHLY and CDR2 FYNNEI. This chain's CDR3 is CASSPGTEQYF. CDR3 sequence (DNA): TGTGCCAGCAGCCCCGGGACCGAGCAGTACTTC.

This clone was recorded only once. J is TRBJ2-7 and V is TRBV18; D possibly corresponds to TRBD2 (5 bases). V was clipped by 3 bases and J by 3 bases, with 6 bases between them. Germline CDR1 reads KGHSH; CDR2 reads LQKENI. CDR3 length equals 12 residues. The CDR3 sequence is CASSPDFYEQYF. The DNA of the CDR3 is TGTGCCAGCTCACCGGACTTCTACGAGCAGTACTTC.

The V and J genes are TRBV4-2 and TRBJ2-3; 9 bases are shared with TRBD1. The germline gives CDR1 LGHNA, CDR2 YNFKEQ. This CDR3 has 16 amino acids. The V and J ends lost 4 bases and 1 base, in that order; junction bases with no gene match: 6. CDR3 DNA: TGTGCCAGCAGCCCACAGGGGGCGCGGGGCACAGATACGCAGTATTTT. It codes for CASSPQGARGTDTQYF.

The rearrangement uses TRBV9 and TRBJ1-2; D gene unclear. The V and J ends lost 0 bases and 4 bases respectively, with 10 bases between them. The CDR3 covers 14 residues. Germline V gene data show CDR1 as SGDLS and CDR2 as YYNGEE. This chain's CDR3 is CASSVGKVSYGYTF. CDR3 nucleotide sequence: TGTGCCAGCAGCGTAGGGAAGGTCTCCTATGGCTACACCTTC. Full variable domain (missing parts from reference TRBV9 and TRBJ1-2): DSGVTQTPKHLITATGQRVTLRCSPRSGDLSVYWYQQSLDQGLQFLIQYYNGEERAKGNILERFSAQQFPDLHSELNLSSLELGDSALYFCASSVGKVSYGYTFGSGTRLTVV.

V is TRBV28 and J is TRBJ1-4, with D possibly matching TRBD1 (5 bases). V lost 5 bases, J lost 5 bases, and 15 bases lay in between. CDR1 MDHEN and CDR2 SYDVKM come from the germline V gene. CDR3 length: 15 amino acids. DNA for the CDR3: TGTGCCAGCAGTCTCGCCCCCCGACAGAATGAAAAACTGTTTTTT. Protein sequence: CASSLAPRQNEKLFF.

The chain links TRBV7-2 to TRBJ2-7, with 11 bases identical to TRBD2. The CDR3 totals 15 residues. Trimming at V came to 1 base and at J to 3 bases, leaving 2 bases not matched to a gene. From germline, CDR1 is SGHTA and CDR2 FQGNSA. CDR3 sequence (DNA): TGTGCCAGCAGCTTAGTAGCGGGAGGGATCTACGAGCAGTACTTC. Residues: CASSLVAGGIYEQYF.